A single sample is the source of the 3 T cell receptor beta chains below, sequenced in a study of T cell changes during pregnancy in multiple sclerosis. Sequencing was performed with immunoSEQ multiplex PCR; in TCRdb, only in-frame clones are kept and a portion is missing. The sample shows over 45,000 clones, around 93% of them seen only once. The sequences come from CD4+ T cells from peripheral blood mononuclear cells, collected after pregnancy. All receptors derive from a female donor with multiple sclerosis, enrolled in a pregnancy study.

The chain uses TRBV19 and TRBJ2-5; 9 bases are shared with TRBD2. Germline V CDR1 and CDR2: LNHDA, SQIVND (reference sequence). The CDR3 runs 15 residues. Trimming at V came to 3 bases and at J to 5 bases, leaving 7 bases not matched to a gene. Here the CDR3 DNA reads TGTGCCAGTAGTATTACGGCGGGAGGGCCGGAGACCCAGTACTTC. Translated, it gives CASSITAGGPETQYF.

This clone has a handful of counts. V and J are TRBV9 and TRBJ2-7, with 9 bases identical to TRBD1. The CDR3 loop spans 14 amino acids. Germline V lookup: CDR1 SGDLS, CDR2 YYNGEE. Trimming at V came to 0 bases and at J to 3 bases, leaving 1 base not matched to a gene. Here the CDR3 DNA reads TGTGCCAGCAGCGTAGCGGGACAGGGCTACGAGCAGTACTTC. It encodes CASSVAGQGYEQYF.

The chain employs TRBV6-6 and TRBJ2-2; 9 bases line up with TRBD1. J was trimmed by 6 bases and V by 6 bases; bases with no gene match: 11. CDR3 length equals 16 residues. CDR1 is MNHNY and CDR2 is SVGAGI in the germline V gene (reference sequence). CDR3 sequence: CASRDRGSSIPGELFF. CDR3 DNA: TGTGCCAGCAGGGACAGGGGCAGTTCGATCCCCGGGGAGCTGTTTTTT.